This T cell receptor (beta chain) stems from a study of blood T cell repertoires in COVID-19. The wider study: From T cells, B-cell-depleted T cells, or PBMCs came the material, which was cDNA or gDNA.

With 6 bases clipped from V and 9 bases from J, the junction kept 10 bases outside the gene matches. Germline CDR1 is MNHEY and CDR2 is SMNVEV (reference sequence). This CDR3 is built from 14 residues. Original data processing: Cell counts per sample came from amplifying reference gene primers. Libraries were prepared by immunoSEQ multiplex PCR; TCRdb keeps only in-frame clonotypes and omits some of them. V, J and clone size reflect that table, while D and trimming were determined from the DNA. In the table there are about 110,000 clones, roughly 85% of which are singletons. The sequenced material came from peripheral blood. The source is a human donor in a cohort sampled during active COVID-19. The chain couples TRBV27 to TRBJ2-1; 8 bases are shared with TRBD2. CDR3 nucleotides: TGTGCCAGCAGCCTTCGCCTAGCGGGCCTTGAGCAGTTCTTC. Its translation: CASSLRLAGLEQFF.